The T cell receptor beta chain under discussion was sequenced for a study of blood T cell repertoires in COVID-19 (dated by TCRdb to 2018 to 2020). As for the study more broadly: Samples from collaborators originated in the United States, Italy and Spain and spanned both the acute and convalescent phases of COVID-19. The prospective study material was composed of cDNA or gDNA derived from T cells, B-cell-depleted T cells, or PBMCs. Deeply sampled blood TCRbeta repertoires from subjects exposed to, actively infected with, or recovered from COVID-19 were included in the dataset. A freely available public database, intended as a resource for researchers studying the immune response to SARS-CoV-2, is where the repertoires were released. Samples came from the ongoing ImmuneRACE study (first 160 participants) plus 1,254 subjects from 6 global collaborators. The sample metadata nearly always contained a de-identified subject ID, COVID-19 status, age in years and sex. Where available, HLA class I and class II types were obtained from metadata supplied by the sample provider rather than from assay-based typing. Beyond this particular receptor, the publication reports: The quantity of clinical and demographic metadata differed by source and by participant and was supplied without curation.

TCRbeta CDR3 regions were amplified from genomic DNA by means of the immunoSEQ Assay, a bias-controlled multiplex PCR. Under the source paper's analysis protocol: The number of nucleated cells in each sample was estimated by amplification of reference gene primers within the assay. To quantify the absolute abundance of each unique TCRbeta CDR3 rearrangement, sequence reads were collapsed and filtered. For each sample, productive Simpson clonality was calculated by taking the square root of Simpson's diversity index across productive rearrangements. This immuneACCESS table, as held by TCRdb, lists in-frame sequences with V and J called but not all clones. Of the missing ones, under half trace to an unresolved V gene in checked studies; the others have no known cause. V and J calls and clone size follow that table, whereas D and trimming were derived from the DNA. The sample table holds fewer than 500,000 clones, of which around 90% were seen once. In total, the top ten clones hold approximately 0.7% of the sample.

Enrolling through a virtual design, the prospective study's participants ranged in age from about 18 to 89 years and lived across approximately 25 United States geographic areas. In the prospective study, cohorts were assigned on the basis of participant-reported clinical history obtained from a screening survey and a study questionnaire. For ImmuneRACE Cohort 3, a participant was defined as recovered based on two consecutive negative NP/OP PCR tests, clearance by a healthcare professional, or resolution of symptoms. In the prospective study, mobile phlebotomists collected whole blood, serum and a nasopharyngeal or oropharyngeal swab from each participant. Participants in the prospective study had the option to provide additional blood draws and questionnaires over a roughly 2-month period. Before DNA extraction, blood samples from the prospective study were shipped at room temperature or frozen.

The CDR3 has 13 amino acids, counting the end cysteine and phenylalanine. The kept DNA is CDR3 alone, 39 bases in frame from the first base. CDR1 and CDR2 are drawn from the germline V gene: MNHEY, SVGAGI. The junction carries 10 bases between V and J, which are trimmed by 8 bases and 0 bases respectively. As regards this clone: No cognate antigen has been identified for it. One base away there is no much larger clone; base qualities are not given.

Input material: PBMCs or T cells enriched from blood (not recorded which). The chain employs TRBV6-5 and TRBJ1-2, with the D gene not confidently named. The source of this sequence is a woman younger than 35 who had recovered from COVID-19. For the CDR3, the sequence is CASQRGANYGYTF. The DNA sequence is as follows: TGTGCCAGCCAACGCGGGGCTAACTATGGCTACACCTTC.